Listed here are 32 T cell receptor beta chains from one sample, sequenced in a study of graft-versus-host responses after intestinal transplantation. Graft-derived tissue was subjected to processing to liberate intraepithelial and lamina propria lymphocytes. Profiling relied on immunoSEQ multiplex PCR, and the TCRdb table lists in-frame clones only, not all of them. Of approximately 60,000 clones listed, approximately 91% are singletons. This material consisted of ileum tissue, taken 350 to 400 days after transplant. These receptors were taken from a human patient who received an intestinal transplant, so some T cells may come from the graft donor.

V and J are TRBV5-7 and TRBJ1-1; D may be TRBD1 (5 bases). TRBV5-7 is an ORF, with its function uncertain. This CDR3 is 13 amino acids long. Trimming removed 7 bases from V and 7 bases from J, with 17 bases in between. This chain's CDR3 is CASLELGGVEAFF. The CDR3 nucleotides are TGTGCCAGCTTGGAATTGGGAGGGGTTGAAGCTTTCTTT.

By share, this clone counts as medium-sized (0.01 to 0.1%). The chain joins TRBV19 to TRBJ2-2; either TRBD1 or TRBD2 may fit D (6 bases each). Germline CDR1 is LNHDA and CDR2 is SQIVND (reference sequence). V was trimmed by 3 bases and J by 4 bases, leaving 15 bases between them. The CDR3 has 16 amino acids. The DNA of the CDR3 is TGTGCCAGTAGTATTGGGGGGACAAGGGGCACCGGGGAGCTGTTTTTT. This gives the protein CASSIGGTRGTGELFF.

The V and J genes are TRBV4-1 and TRBJ2-7; maybe TRBD1 (5 bases). The CDR3 is made up of 14 amino acids. V lost 1 base and J lost 3, with 10 bases in between. Germline loops: CDR1 MGHRA, CDR2 YSYEKL. CDR3 amino acids: CASSQGQGNYEQYF. In DNA form, the CDR3 reads TGCGCCAGCAGCCAAGGGCAGGGTAACTACGAGCAGTACTTC.

This clone was counted a single time. The chain carries TRBV5-1 and TRBJ2-3, with D possibly matching TRBD1 (6 bases). CDR1 and CDR2 (germline): SGHRS, YFSETQ. This CDR3 comprises 15 residues. Between the trimmed V and J ends, which lost 4 bases and 3 bases, there was a span of 15 bases. CDR3 sequence (DNA): TGCGCCAGCAGCCAGCGACAGGTCTGGACAGATACGCAGTATTTT. Translated: CASSQRQVWTDTQYF.

J is TRBJ1-6 and V is TRBV27; no definite D call. With 4 bases removed from V and 8 bases from J, the gap between germline ends came to 9 bases. The germline V gene encodes CDR1 MNHEY and CDR2 SMNVEV (reference sequence). The CDR3 runs 13 residues. This CDR3 is CASSWDTDSPLHF. The CDR3 DNA reads as TGTGCCAGCAGTTGGGATACCGATTCACCCCTCCACTTT.

The gene calls are TRBV6-5 and TRBJ1-3; D is unclear. This CDR3 comprises 15 residues. The germline CDR1 and CDR2 sequences are MNHEY and SVGAGI. Deletions cut 0 bases from V and 2 bases from J, with 8 bases between. This chain's CDR3 is CASSYSILAGNTIYF. Written as DNA, the CDR3 is TGTGCCAGCAGTTACTCGATTCTGGCTGGAAACACCATATATTTT.

The CDR3: CATSRDFLNSYLTYNEQFF. The CDR3 DNA is TGTGCCACCAGCAGAGATTTTTTGAATAGCTACCTCACCTACAATGAGCAGTTCTTC. The chain joins TRBV15 to TRBJ2-1, with D unresolved. CDR3 length: 19 amino acids. V lost 0 bases, J lost 2 bases, and 20 bases lay in between. Germline V gives CDR1 LNHNV, CDR2 YYDKDF (reference sequence).

Worth noting for this clone: One end of the junction does not line up with germline, which may come from a read error. This chain joins TRBV4-1 and TRBJ2-1; 8 bases align to TRBD2. This CDR3 contains 18 residues. Looked up from germline, CDR1 is MGHRA and CDR2 is YSYEKL. The CDR3 DNA reads TGCGCCAGCAGGGTAGGTAGCGGGGAGACTAGCTCCTACAATGGGCAGTTCTTC. Encoded protein: CASRVGSGETSSYNGQFF.

This clone was observed once. This chain links TRBV19 with TRBJ2-1; a weak D match, TRBD2 (6 bases). The CDR3 length is 14 residues. Trimming cost V 11 bases and J 6 bases, with 20 bases left between them. Germline V gene data show CDR1 as LNHDA and CDR2 as SQIVND (reference sequence). The CDR3 bases are TGTGCCTGTACCGGGACTTTGGGCGGCAATGAGCAGTTCTTC. Translated: CACTGTLGGNEQFF.

The CDR3 spells CASSLTGTFYEQYF. CDR3 DNA sequence: TGCGCCAGCAGCTTGACCGGGACCTTCTACGAGCAGTACTTC. The chain recombines TRBV5-1 with TRBJ2-5, with D possibly called TRBD1 or TRBD2 (5 bases each). The DNA end favors TRBJ2-7, so the J call may be wrong. This CDR3 is built from 14 residues. Looked up from germline, CDR1 is SGHRS and CDR2 is YFSETQ.

This chain joins TRBV5-5 and TRBJ1-6; D unclear. This CDR3 is 15 amino acids long. Per germline, CDR1 SGHKS and CDR2 YYEKEE (reference sequence). Trimming took off 5 bases at V and 5 bases at J, with 14 bases between the two ends. The CDR3 region is CASRFLGKHNSPLHF. The CDR3 coding sequence is TGTGCCAGCAGATTTTTGGGGAAGCATAATTCACCCCTCCACTTT.

CDR3 DNA: TGTGCCAGCAGTTTATGGGTTAGCCGCACAGATACGCAGTATTTT. This encodes CASSLWVSRTDTQYF. The J gene is TRBJ2-3, the V gene TRBV27, with D uncertain. The CDR3 extends over 15 amino acids. V dropped 1 base and J dropped 1 base, with 9 bases sitting between them. The V gene's germline CDR1 is MNHEY and CDR2 SMNVEV (reference sequence).

The genes are TRBV5-1 and TRBJ2-3; the D gene could be TRBD1 or TRBD2 (6 bases each). V was pared by 2 bases and J by 3 bases, with 13 bases between. This CDR3 comprises 15 residues. Looked up from germline, CDR1 is SGHRS and CDR2 is YFSETQ. CDR3: CASSLGPGATDTQYF. Here the CDR3 DNA reads TGCGCCAGCAGCTTAGGTCCGGGGGCGACAGATACGCAGTATTTT.

The CDR3 DNA reads TGCAGCGTTGAGCCTGCCAACTACAATGAGCAGTTCTTC. It is translated as CSVEPANYNEQFF. The V call is TRBV29-1, the J call TRBJ2-1, with no clear D. Trimming cost V 3 bases and J 3 bases, with 9 bases left between them. The CDR3 has 13 amino acids. Germline lookup yields CDR1 SQVTM and CDR2 ANQGSEA.

This clone was seen a single time. Relative to the germline gene, one junction end is altered; a read error may explain this. Different DNA sequences within this sample yield the same CDR3. The V and J genes are TRBV14 and TRBJ1-2; D unresolved. Per germline, CDR1 SGHDN and CDR2 FVKESK. The CDR3 has 13 amino acids. This CDR3 reads CPSSGRKGYGYTF. DNA of the CDR3: TGTCCCAGCAGTGGGCGGAAGGGCTATGGCTACACCTTC.

The chain joins TRBV4-2 to TRBJ2-1, with no clear D. Germline assignment: CDR1 LGHNA and CDR2 YNFKEQ. V lost 0 bases and J lost 7, with 13 bases in between. This CDR3 comprises 15 residues. CDR3 region: CASSQEMGSRNEQFF. CDR3 DNA sequence: TGTGCCAGCAGCCAAGAGATGGGCTCCAGAAATGAGCAGTTCTTC.

The chain links TRBV7-6 to TRBJ2-1; a possible D gene is TRBD1 (6 bases). Germline CDR1 is SGHVS and CDR2 is FNYEAQ. V lost 8 bases and J lost 3, with 11 bases in between. CDR3 length equals 13 residues. The CDR3 coding sequence is TGTGCCAGCGGGGACACCGACTACAATGAGCAGTTCTTC. Translation: CASGDTDYNEQFF.

The chain uses TRBV7-2 and TRBJ2-1, with D maybe TRBD2 (6 bases). The CDR3 is 15 residues long. The germline gives CDR1 SGHTA, CDR2 FQGNSA. Trimming cost V 4 bases and J 2 bases, with 12 bases left between them. Written as DNA, the CDR3 is TGTGCCAGCAGCTCTGGGGGGTCGGCCTACAATGAGCAGTTCTTC. Residues: CASSSGGSAYNEQFF.

This chain links TRBV28 with TRBJ1-5, with D hard to call. Trimming left V 6 bases short and J 4 bases short, with 13 bases between. From germline, CDR1 is MDHEN and CDR2 SYDVKM. The CDR3 spans 14 residues. The CDR3 protein is CASSDLVGNQPQHF. CDR3 nucleotides: TGTGCCAGCAGCGACCTGGTGGGTAATCAGCCCCAGCATTTT.

The chain is built from TRBV27 and TRBJ1-2; TRBD1 aligns across 9 bases. V lost 6 bases, J lost 8 bases, and 10 bases stayed unmatched. CDR3 length: 14 amino acids. CDR1 and CDR2 from the germline V gene are MNHEY and SMNVEV (reference sequence). The DNA for the CDR3 is TGTGCCAGCAGCCCCCTGGGACAGGGCGAGGGCTACACCTTC. This encodes CASSPLGQGEGYTF.

This sequence joins TRBV6-4 and TRBJ2-1; TRBD2 aligns across 7 bases. V dropped 2 bases and J dropped 4; count of bases not matched to a gene: 2. This CDR3 region has 14 residues. Looked up from germline, CDR1 is MRHNA and CDR2 is SNTAGT. CDR3 protein: CASSDGGEYNEQFF. As DNA, the CDR3 is TGTGCCAGCAGTGACGGGGGGGAATACAATGAGCAGTTCTTC.

The chain has TRBV5-1 and TRBJ1-1; 7 nucleotides align to TRBD1. Unmatched junction bases numbered 9, after V lost 3 bases and J lost 10 bases. Germline CDR1 and CDR2: SGHRS and YFSETQ. This CDR3 is 13 amino acids long. CDR3 region: CASSSTGAGRAFF. DNA of the CDR3: TGCGCCAGCAGCTCTACAGGGGCTGGACGAGCTTTCTTT.

The rearrangement uses TRBV16 and TRBJ1-2, with unresolved D. Trimming removed 2 bases at V and 5 bases at J, with 12 bases between. Germline values: CDR1 KGHSY, CDR2 FQNENV. CDR3 size: 14 residues. The CDR3 nucleotides read TGTGCCAGCAGCCAAGCTGTATTCCTTTATGGCTACACCTTC. Translation: CASSQAVFLYGYTF.

The V call is TRBV7-3, the J call TRBJ2-2; D remains unclear. Deletions cut 0 bases from V and 0 bases from J, with 5 bases between. This CDR3 is 15 amino acids long. CDR1 SGHTA and CDR2 FQGTGA come from the germline V gene. CDR3 nucleotides: TGTGCCAGCAGCTTAACGGGTTCGAACACCGGGGAGCTGTTTTTT. It specifies CASSLTGSNTGELFF.

In this sample, this clone turned up a few times. The genes are TRBV4-1 and TRBJ1-4; D is uncertain. Trimming took 0 bases from V and 0 from J, leaving 8 bases between them. Germline values: CDR1 MGHRA, CDR2 YSYEKL. The CDR3 runs to 16 residues. CDR3 DNA sequence: TGCGCCAGCAGCCAAGAAGGCAGCTCAACTAATGAAAAACTGTTTTTT. It translates to CASSQEGSSTNEKLFF.

The CDR3 DNA reads TGTGCCAGCAGCGTAGGCCCTATATACGAGCAGTACTTC. This gives the protein CASSVGPIYEQYF. This chain joins TRBV9 and TRBJ2-7; no clear D gene. Germline-derived CDR1 and CDR2 are SGDLS and YYNGEE. The V gene lost 0 bases and the J gene lost 4 bases, with 8 bases spanning the gap. This CDR3 contains 13 residues.

The chain employs TRBV5-5 and TRBJ2-7, with D unclear. The CDR3 loop spans 13 amino acids. Trimming stripped 1 base from V and 7 bases from J, with 12 bases between. In germline, CDR1 is SGHKS, CDR2 YYEKEE (reference sequence). CDR3 sequence: CASSLSPTWEQYF. DNA of the CDR3: TGTGCCAGCAGCTTGTCACCCACCTGGGAGCAGTACTTC. Combining the CDR3 with reference TRBV5-5 and TRBJ2-7 gives the whole variable domain DAGVTQSPTHLIKTRGQQVTLRCSPISGHKSVSWYQQVLGQGPQFIFQYYEKEERGRGNFPDRFSARQFPNYSSELNVNALLLGDSALYLCASSLSPTWEQYFGPGTRLTVT.

This chain links TRBV4-1 with TRBJ2-7; perhaps TRBD1 as D (6 bases). V was cut by 0 bases and J by 3 bases, with 18 bases left in between. CDR3 length: 17 amino acids. The germline gives CDR1 MGHRA, CDR2 YSYEKL. In DNA, the CDR3 is TGCGCCAGCAGCCAAGAAGTTGGGGGCAGCTCCCTCTACGAGCAGTACTTC. This gives the protein CASSQEVGGSSLYEQYF.

This clone was seen only once. The rearrangement links TRBV7-7 to TRBJ2-7, with 9 bases lining up with TRBD1. CDR1 is SSHAT, CDR2 FNYEAQ, per germline (reference sequence). The CDR3 loop spans 17 amino acids. V gave up 0 bases and J gave up 0 bases; unmatched junction bases: 6. CDR3 sequence (DNA): TGTGCCAGCAGCTTAGCCGTTCCGGGACAGGGCTCCTACGAGCAGTACTTC. The encoded protein is CASSLAVPGQGSYEQYF.

The genes are TRBV18 and TRBJ2-7, with D tentatively TRBD1 (6 bases). The germline V and J ends were trimmed by 3 bases and 1 base, with 10 bases remaining between them. This CDR3 is built from 14 residues. Germline V gene data show CDR1 as KGHSH and CDR2 as LQKENI. CDR3: CASSPGHLSYEQYF. The DNA for the CDR3 is TGTGCCAGCTCACCGGGACACCTTTCCTACGAGCAGTACTTC. Supplemented by reference TRBV18 and TRBJ2-7, the full variable domain reads NAGVMQNPRHLVRRRGQEARLRCSPMKGHSHVYWYRQLPEEGLKFMVYLQKENIIDESGMPKERFSAEFPKEGPSILRIQQVVRGDSAAYFCASSPGHLSYEQYFGPGTRLTVT.

J is TRBJ2-5 and V is TRBV11-3; TRBD1 agrees at 7 bases. CDR3 length: 14 amino acids. Trimming cost V 5 bases and J 1 base; bases outside gene matches: 4. Looked up from germline, CDR1 is SGHNT and CDR2 is YENEEA. CDR3 in amino acids: CASSPQGSQETQYF. The DNA for the CDR3 is TGTGCCAGCAGCCCACAGGGGAGCCAAGAGACCCAGTACTTC. The whole variable domain, filled in from reference TRBV11-3 and TRBJ2-5, reads EAGVVQSPRYKIIEKKQPVAFWCNPISGHNTLYWYLQNLGQGPELLIRYENEEAVDDSQLPKDRFSAERLKGVDSTLKIQPAELGDSAVYLCASSPQGSQETQYFGPGTRLLVL.

The chain employs TRBV28 and TRBJ1-2, with D tentatively TRBD1 (5 bases). V was shortened by 4 bases and J by 6 bases, with 9 bases between the two germline ends. This CDR3 has 12 amino acids. Germline loops: CDR1 MDHEN, CDR2 SYDVKM. As DNA, the CDR3 is TGTGCCAGCAGTTCCAGGGAAGATGGCTACACCTTC. This sequence encodes CASSSREDGYTF.